The text below deals with one T cell receptor beta chain. It has no known antigen specificity. Base qualities are not at hand, and no much larger clone is one base apart. Other DNA sequences in this specimen translate into the identical CDR3. These data belong to a study of T cell responses to AZD1222 COVID-19 vaccine (dated by TCRdb to the early 2020s). Regarding the research as a whole: AZD1222 recipients with second doses at about 4 weeks or about 12 weeks were pooled, because spike-specific TCR depth and breadth did not differ between schedules. Enrollment into the trials was organized by age into subgroups of 18-55, 56-69 and 70-plus years, and those subgroups contained roughly 150, 30 and 60 TCR-sequenced participants, respectively. TCR sequencing covered fewer than 250 trial participants: around 210 given two doses of AZD1222 and about 26 given two doses of MenACWY control vaccine.

Interpreted using the paper, the time point label stands for: baseline before first vaccination. Vaccinee samples came from UK trials COV001 and COV002, including a single-blind randomized controlled phase 2/3 trial of AZD1222 (ChAdOx1 nCoV-19) in healthy adults. Trial participant PBMC samples were collected at day 0 and day 28 after the second dose for TCRbeta chain sequencing. The CDR3 regions of human TCRbeta chains were analyzed by immunosequencing. The original methods were these. TCRs in the repertoires were matched against a reference library of SARS-CoV-2-specific TCRs that had been generated with the MIRA antigen-specificity platform. Breadth was defined as the fraction of unique TCRs that were SARS-CoV-2-associated. Depth was defined as the fraction of total T cells that were SARS-CoV-2-associated. Using the MIRA data, each spike-specific TCR was assigned both to the spike region to which the TCR was reactive and to a CD4 or CD8 class. Log10-transformed breadth and depth values were compared by one-way ANOVA with Sidak's multiple comparisons tests. Drawn from immuneACCESS, this table holds only the in-frame rearrangements with V and J called that TCRdb kept. Clones are partly lost; checked studies trace under half to an unresolved V gene and leave the rest unexplained. For V, J and clone size, that table is used; D and trimming come from the DNA. This sample lists about 98,000 clones; around 90% were detected once. About 5.8% of the sample belongs to the ten largest clones.

The CDR3 contains 13 residues, cysteine and phenylalanine counted. Only CDR3 DNA is held: 39 bases, read in frame from base 1. Trimming removed 1 base from V and 4 bases from J, leaving 7 bases between the germline ends. Study-wide conclusions, independent of this receptor: CD4 TCRs associated with the vaccine covered the entire spike protein, and the dominant responses were in regions 160-218 and 743-854. In the small 56-69-year group, the increase in depth fell short of significance, most likely because of low power. Reportedly, close to half of the unique spike-specific TCRs recognized epitopes lying outside the regions that are mutated in the B.1.351 and B.1.1.7 variants. After two AZD1222 doses, spike-specific TCR breadth and depth were significantly higher than at day 0 and than in MenACWY recipients. Conclusions about previously exposed vaccinees were limited because only six AZD1222 recipients were SARS-CoV-2 seropositive at baseline. Because no samples from the day 14 peak response were available, repertoires could be characterized only after the peak T cell response. Participants were mostly white British and included more females than males, and it was suggested by the authors that clonal diversity may have been underestimated.

The sequence is built from TRBV12-3 or TRBV12-4 and TRBJ2-5; TRBD1 is a possible D gene, resting on 5 matching bases. The sample was peripheral blood, taken on day 0 of AZD1222 vaccination. The TCR was taken from an adult in good health. The CDR3 region: CASSLGGTETQYF. The sequence in DNA is TGTGCCAGCAGTTTAGGGGGCACAGAGACCCAGTACTTC.